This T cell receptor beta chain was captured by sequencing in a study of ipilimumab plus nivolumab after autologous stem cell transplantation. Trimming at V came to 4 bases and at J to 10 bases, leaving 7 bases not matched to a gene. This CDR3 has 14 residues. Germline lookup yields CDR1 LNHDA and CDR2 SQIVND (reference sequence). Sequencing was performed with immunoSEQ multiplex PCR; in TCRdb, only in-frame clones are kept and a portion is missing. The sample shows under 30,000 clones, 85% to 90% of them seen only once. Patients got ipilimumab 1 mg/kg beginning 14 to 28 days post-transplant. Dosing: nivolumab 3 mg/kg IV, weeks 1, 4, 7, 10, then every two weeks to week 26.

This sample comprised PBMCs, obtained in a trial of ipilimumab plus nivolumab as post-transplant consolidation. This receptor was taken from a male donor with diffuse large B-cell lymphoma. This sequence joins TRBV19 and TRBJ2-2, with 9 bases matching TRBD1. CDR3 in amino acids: CASSKDRGGAELFF. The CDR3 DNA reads TGTGCCAGTAGTAAAGACAGGGGGGGTGCGGAGCTGTTTTTT. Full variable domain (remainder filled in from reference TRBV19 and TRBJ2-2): DGGITQSPKYLFRKEGQNVTLSCEQNLNHDAMYWYRQDPGQGLRLIYYSQIVNDFQKGDIAEGYSVSREKKESFPLTVTSAQKNPTAFYLCASSKDRGGAELFFGEGSRLTVL.